The entry below gives a single T cell receptor (beta chain) sequence along with its context. Its cognate antigen is unknown. These data come from a study of graft-versus-host responses after intestinal transplantation. Study summary: Anti-thymocyte globulin induction preceded about three years of tacrolimus and steroid maintenance in all recipients.

Study-wide results and caveats: GvH clonotypes were identified within recipient marrow, with a subset emerging first in ileum or blood. The highest levels of circulating GvH clones went along with early declines in HvG clones after transplant.

This table comes from immunoSEQ multiplex PCR, and its TCRdb copy is limited to in-frame clones, with some not included. The table shows roughly 29,000 clones, with approximately 93% occurring only once. Germline assignment: CDR1 SNHLY and CDR2 FYNNEI. Trimming stripped 4 bases from V and 3 bases from J, with 6 bases between. CDR3 length: 12 amino acids. This TCR was sampled from a human patient who received an intestinal transplant, so some T cells may come from the graft donor. Sequences were derived from PBMCs, sampled 66 days after intestinal transplant. V and J are TRBV2 and TRBJ1-2; D gene unclear. CDR3 DNA: TGTGCCAGCAGTGTGGGCGACTATGGCTACACCTTC. Its translation: CASSVGDYGYTF. The full variable domain, completed using reference TRBV2 and TRBJ1-2, is EPEVTQTPSHQVTQMGQEVILRCVPISNHLYFYWYRQILGQKVEFLVSFYNNEISEKSEIFDDQFSVERPDGSNFTLKIRSTKLEDSAMYFCASSVGDYGYTFGSGTRLTVV.